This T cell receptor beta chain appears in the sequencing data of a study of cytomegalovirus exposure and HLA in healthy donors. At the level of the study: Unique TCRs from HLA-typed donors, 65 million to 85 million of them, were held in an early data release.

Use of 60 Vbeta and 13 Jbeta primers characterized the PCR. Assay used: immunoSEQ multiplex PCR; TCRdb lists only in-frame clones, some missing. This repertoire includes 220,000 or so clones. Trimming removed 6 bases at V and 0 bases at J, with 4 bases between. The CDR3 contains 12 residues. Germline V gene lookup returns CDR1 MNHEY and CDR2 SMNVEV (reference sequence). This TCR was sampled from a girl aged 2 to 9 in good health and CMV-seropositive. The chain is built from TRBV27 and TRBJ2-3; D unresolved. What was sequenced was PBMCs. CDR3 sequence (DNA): TGTGCCAGCAGCCTGAGCACAGATACGCAGTATTTT. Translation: CASSLSTDTQYF.